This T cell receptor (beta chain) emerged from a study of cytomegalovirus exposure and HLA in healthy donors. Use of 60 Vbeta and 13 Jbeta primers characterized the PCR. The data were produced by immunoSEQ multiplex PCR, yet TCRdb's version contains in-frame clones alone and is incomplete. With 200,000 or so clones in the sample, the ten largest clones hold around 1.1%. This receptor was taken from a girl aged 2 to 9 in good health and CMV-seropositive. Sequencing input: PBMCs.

CDR3 region: CASNRRLDEQFF. CDR3 nucleotide sequence: TGTGCCAGCAACCGTCGGTTGGATGAGCAGTTCTTC. The chain couples TRBV7-2 to TRBJ2-1; D is ambiguous. Germline V gene sequence: CDR1 SGHTA, CDR2 FQGNSA. The V end lost 7 bases, the J end lost 8 bases, and 12 bases lay between the germline ends. The CDR3 sequence is 12 residues long. Variable domain in full (rest from reference TRBV7-2 and TRBJ2-1): GAGVSQSPSNKVTEKGKDVELRCDPISGHTALYWYRQSLGQGLEFLIYFQGNSAPDKSGLPSDRFSAERTGGSVSTLTIQRTQQEDSAVYLCASNRRLDEQFFGPGTRLTVL.